The 24 T cell receptor beta chains below were found in one sample sequenced in a study of HIV-infected children after antiretroviral therapy interruption (dated by TCRdb to the late 2010s). Sample treatment or condition, as interpreted from the label and publication: PENTA 11 planned treatment interruption arm or continuous ART arm. The method was 3' RACE. The data were produced on an Illumina MiSeq. TCR libraries were generated from RNA by a 3' RACE protocol incorporating unique molecular identifiers so that PCR amplification bias could be corrected. The public reads were quality trimmed at Q25 with fastp and then assembled into clones with MiXCR by TCRdb, keeping productive beta chains. When rows share a CDR3 protein, they turn into one entry using the most common DNA and genes. In this sample the table shows 40,000 to 55,000 distinct CDR3 sequences, approximately 4% of which occur a single time. The ten largest clones add up to 0.7% of the sample.

The source material was CD45RA+ CD4+ T cells from PBMCs, pooled from several time points, sampled from a donor given antiretroviral therapy, either interrupted or continuous. Sample cell subset or site, as interpreted from the label and publication: naive CD4+ CD45RA+ CD45RO- T cells. The source of these receptors is a pool of human donors with HIV.

This clonotype was observed at least ten times. One junction end does not reproduce the germline sequence, and a read error may be involved. The chain combines TRBV7-2 with TRBJ1-3; a weak D match, TRBD1 (5 bases). CDR1 and CDR2 from the germline V gene are SGHTA and FQGNSA. The CDR3 sequence is 13 residues long. CDR3: CASTPFASDTIYF. In DNA form, the CDR3 reads TGTGCCAGCACGCCCTTTGCTTCGGACACTATATATTTT.

This clonotype was recorded at least ten times. V usage is TRBV5-1 and J usage is TRBJ2-7; a weak D match, TRBD1 (6 bases). V shed 2 bases and J shed 5 bases, with 14 bases lying between them. CDR1 is SGHRS, CDR2 YFSETQ, per germline. This CDR3 region has 14 residues. CDR3 in DNA: TGCGCCAGCAGCTTCAACAGGGCAACTAACGAGCAGTACTTC. It encodes CASSFNRATNEQYF.

By share of the sample, this clonotype is medium-sized. The chain carries TRBV29-1 and TRBJ2-5, with D perhaps matching TRBD1 (7 bases). V was pared by 2 bases and J by 4 bases, with 11 bases between. This CDR3 spans 13 amino acids. CDR1 and CDR2 from the germline V gene are SQVTM and ANQGSEA. The CDR3 is CSVEFQGGETQYF. The CDR3 nucleotides read TGCAGCGTTGAATTCCAGGGGGGAGAGACCCAGTACTTC.

This clonotype was detected many times. The gene calls are TRBV18 and TRBJ1-1; D is ambiguous. V was cut by 2 bases and J by 0 bases, with 4 bases left in between. Germline V gene data show CDR1 as KGHSH and CDR2 as LQKENI. The CDR3 covers 13 residues. For the CDR3, the DNA is TGTGCCAGCTCACCATCGGTGAACACTGAAGCTTTCTTT. This encodes CASSPSVNTEAFF.

This clonotype was found many times. This sequence joins TRBV2 and TRBJ1-2, with 9 bases that match TRBD1. The CDR3 runs to 15 residues. Germline lookup yields CDR1 SNHLY and CDR2 FYNNEI. The V gene end was trimmed by 6 bases and the J gene end by 8 bases; junction bases not matched to a gene: 13. The CDR3 loop reads CASSPDRGGKGGYTF. In nucleotides, the CDR3 is TGTGCCAGCAGCCCGGACAGGGGAGGAAAAGGAGGCTACACCTTC.

This clonotype was recorded at least ten times. J is TRBJ1-1 and V is TRBV3-1; D call uncertain. Germline V gene sequence: CDR1 LGHDT, CDR2 YNNKEL (reference sequence). The CDR3 is 12 amino acids. The germline V and J ends were trimmed by 1 base and 4 bases, with 4 bases remaining between them. The CDR3 region is CASSQAGTEAFF. CDR3 sequence (DNA): TGTGCCAGCAGCCAAGCGGGCACTGAAGCTTTCTTT.

In this sample, this clonotype turned up many times. The V gene is TRBV18, the J gene TRBJ2-5; D ambiguous. Deletions cut 6 bases from V and 0 bases from J, with 5 bases between. This CDR3 is built from 12 residues. Germline V CDR1 and CDR2: KGHSH, LQKENI. The DNA of the CDR3 is TGTGCCAGCTCTCCTGACCAAGAGACCCAGTACTTC. Protein: CASSPDQETQYF. The full variable domain, completed using reference TRBV18 and TRBJ2-5, is NAGVMQNPRHLVRRRGQEARLRCSPMKGHSHVYWYRQLPEEGLKFMVYLQKENIIDESGMPKERFSAEFPKEGPSILRIQQVVRGDSAAYFCASSPDQETQYFGPGTRLLVL.

The table lists this clonotype with many counts. J is TRBJ2-7 and V is TRBV11-3, with D perhaps TRBD2 (5 bases). V shed 1 base and J shed 3 bases, with 10 bases lying between them. Looked up from germline, CDR1 is SGHNT and CDR2 is YENEEA. This CDR3 contains 14 residues. CDR3 loop: CASSLGVGDYEQYF. The CDR3 DNA sequence: TGTGCCAGCAGCTTAGGAGTGGGAGACTACGAGCAGTACTTC. The full variable domain, in which reference TRBV11-3 and TRBJ2-7 provide the parts outside the CDR3, is EAGVVQSPRYKIIEKKQPVAFWCNPISGHNTLYWYLQNLGQGPELLIRYENEEAVDDSQLPKDRFSAERLKGVDSTLKIQPAELGDSAVYLCASSLGVGDYEQYFGPGTRLTVT.

The sample holds many counts of this clonotype. V is TRBV7-3 and J is TRBJ2-1; D is ambiguous. Germline CDR1 reads SGHTA; CDR2 reads FQGTGA. The CDR3 sequence is 13 residues long. V was clipped by 0 bases and J by 10 bases, with 10 bases between them. The CDR3 region is CASSLTLGPEQFF. The CDR3 DNA reads as TGTGCCAGCAGCTTAACTCTCGGGCCGGAGCAGTTCTTC.

This clonotype was detected many times. The chain has TRBV6-6 and TRBJ1-6; tentative D call: TRBD1 (5 bases). V was cut by 4 bases and J by 8 bases, with 15 bases left in between. The germline CDR1 and CDR2 sequences are MNHNY and SVGAGI (reference sequence). The length of the CDR3 is 15 residues. Written as DNA, the CDR3 is TGTGCCAGCAGTTCCCATCAGGGAGAGGATTCACCCCTCCACTTT. Translation gives CASSSHQGEDSPLHF.

This clonotype came up many times. The chain combines TRBV7-1 with TRBJ2-5; 8 nucleotides line up with TRBD1. Being an ORF, TRBV7-1 has a function that is uncertain. This CDR3 spans 13 amino acids. The ends lost 3 bases at V and 3 bases at J; junction bases unmatched: 0. The CDR3 nucleotides are TGTGCCAGCAGCTCGGACAGGGAAGAGACCCAGTACTTC. Protein sequence: CASSSDREETQYF.

The chain employs TRBV6-2 or TRBV6-3 and TRBJ2-7, with D perhaps TRBD1 or TRBD2 (5 bases each). Per the germline V gene, CDR1 is MNHEY and CDR2 is SVGEGT. The CDR3 spans 16 residues. The V end was cut by 5 bases, the J end by 2 bases, with 19 bases between. CDR3 sequence (DNA): TGTGCCAGCAGTCACCCCCGGGACGGCCGCCCCTACGAGCAGTACTTC. Residues: CASSHPRDGRPYEQYF.

The sample holds many counts of this clonotype. This sequence joins TRBV27 and TRBJ2-1; TRBD1 matches at 9 bases. The V segment lost 5 bases and the J segment 9 bases; nucleotides outside the gene matches: 11. This CDR3 is built from 15 residues. The germline V gene has CDR1 MNHEY and CDR2 SMNVEV (reference sequence). CDR3 bases: TGTGCCAGCAGTCTACAGGGGGCCGCCCTGGGTGAGCAGTTCTTC. It yields the protein CASSLQGAALGEQFF.

The chain has TRBV25-1 and TRBJ1-6; D is unclear. Trimming pared 4 bases from V and 10 bases from J, leaving 8 bases between. Germline-derived CDR1 and CDR2 are MGHDK and SYGVNS. This CDR3 spans 12 amino acids. In nucleotides, the CDR3 is TGTGCCAGCAGTGGGATAGACTCACCCCTCCACTTT. This codes for CASSGIDSPLHF.

In this sample, this clonotype turned up many times. The V gene is TRBV10-1, the J gene TRBJ2-7, with no clear D. Germline V CDR1 and CDR2: WNHNN, SYGVQD (reference sequence). Trimming stripped 4 bases from V and 5 bases from J, with 12 bases between. CDR3 length equals 13 residues. CDR3 sequence (DNA): TGCGCCAGCAGTGTTGGCAGCCCGGACGAGCAGTACTTC. This encodes CASSVGSPDEQYF.

This clonotype was counted at least ten times. This chain connects TRBV10-3 to TRBJ2-3; maybe TRBD1 (5 bases). The V gene lost 6 bases and the J gene lost 4 bases, with 14 bases spanning the gap. Germline V CDR1 and CDR2: ENHRY, SYGVKD. The CDR3 extends over 14 amino acids. CDR3 nucleotides: TGTGCCATCAGGGGGCCCTTTGCGTCAGATACGCAGTATTTT. Translated, it gives CAIRGPFASDTQYF.

At least ten counts were recorded for this clonotype. The chain has TRBV5-6 and TRBJ1-3; tentatively, D is TRBD1 (6 bases). The germline V gene encodes CDR1 SGHDT and CDR2 YYEEEE. The ends were cut back, 3 bases at V and 0 bases at J, with 13 bases in the middle. The CDR3 totals 16 residues. CDR3 protein: CASSSGQLGSGNTIYF. CDR3 coding DNA: TGTGCCAGCAGCTCCGGACAGTTGGGCTCTGGAAACACCATATATTTT.

The sample holds many counts of this clonotype. J is TRBJ1-2 and V is TRBV4-1; no clear D gene. V was pared by 5 bases and J by 3 bases, with 13 bases between. The CDR3 is 14 residues long. Germline-derived CDR1 and CDR2 are MGHRA and YSYEKL. CDR3 bases: TGCGCCAGCAGCAGCGCAGCTTCCTACTATGGCTACACCTTC. This encodes CASSSAASYYGYTF.

This clonotype was counted many times. The chain is built from TRBV12-5 and TRBJ1-1; TRBD1 matches 7 bases. The V and J ends lost 5 bases and 5 bases, in that order; junction bases with no gene match: 8. Germline CDR1 reads LGHNT; CDR2 reads FRNRAP. This CDR3 is built from 14 residues. CDR3 sequence (DNA): TGTGCTAGTGGTCCCCGGGACAGAGGGACTGAAGCTTTCTTT. Amino acid sequence: CASGPRDRGTEAFF.

In this sample, this clonotype turned up many times. V gene TRBV7-9 combines with J gene TRBJ2-1, with 9 bases lining up with TRBD2. V lost 5 bases to trimming and J lost 5 bases; unmatched junction nucleotides: 10. Germline V gene sequence: CDR1 SEHNR, CDR2 FQNEAQ (reference sequence). The CDR3 length is 16 residues. CDR3: CASSPQGLARHNEQFF. In nucleotides, the CDR3 is TGTGCCAGCAGCCCCCAGGGACTAGCTAGGCACAATGAGCAGTTCTTC.

There are many counts of this clonotype. The chain joins TRBV6-6 to TRBJ1-5; weak D call: TRBD1 (6 bases). This CDR3 has 13 residues. Trimming stripped 7 bases from V and 7 bases from J, with 14 bases between. CDR1 and CDR2 from the germline V gene are MNHNY and SVGAGI (reference sequence). The DNA for the CDR3 is TGTGCCAGCATCGACCGTGGGGGCCAGCCCCAGCATTTT. Encoded protein: CASIDRGGQPQHF.

This clonotype was counted ten times or more. The rearrangement joins TRBV10-3 to TRBJ2-7, with a tentative D call TRBD1 (5 bases). Per germline, CDR1 ENHRY and CDR2 SYGVKD. The CDR3 length is 17 residues. Trimming stripped 0 bases from V and 2 bases from J, with 17 bases between. In DNA, the CDR3 is TGTGCCATCAGTGAGTCGAGGTTTGGGGCAGGTACCTACGAGCAGTACTTC. Amino acids: CAISESRFGAGTYEQYF.

This clonotype was detected many times. The chain employs TRBV28 and TRBJ2-5; D not certain. This CDR3 contains 13 residues. V lost 3 bases to trimming and J lost 3 bases, with 8 bases between them. CDR1 is MDHEN, CDR2 SYDVKM, per germline. CDR3: CASSFGPEETQYF. DNA of the CDR3: TGTGCCAGCAGTTTTGGGCCGGAAGAGACCCAGTACTTC.

This clonotype was observed a few times. The rearrangement joins TRBV6-1 to TRBJ1-3; D unclear. The length of the CDR3 is 14 residues. CDR1 and CDR2 (germline): MNHNS, SASEGT. Trimming cost V 4 bases and J 0 bases, with 7 bases left between them. CDR3 sequence: CASSAGISGNTIYF. The CDR3 nucleotides are TGTGCCAGCAGTGCCGGGATCTCTGGAAACACCATATATTTT.